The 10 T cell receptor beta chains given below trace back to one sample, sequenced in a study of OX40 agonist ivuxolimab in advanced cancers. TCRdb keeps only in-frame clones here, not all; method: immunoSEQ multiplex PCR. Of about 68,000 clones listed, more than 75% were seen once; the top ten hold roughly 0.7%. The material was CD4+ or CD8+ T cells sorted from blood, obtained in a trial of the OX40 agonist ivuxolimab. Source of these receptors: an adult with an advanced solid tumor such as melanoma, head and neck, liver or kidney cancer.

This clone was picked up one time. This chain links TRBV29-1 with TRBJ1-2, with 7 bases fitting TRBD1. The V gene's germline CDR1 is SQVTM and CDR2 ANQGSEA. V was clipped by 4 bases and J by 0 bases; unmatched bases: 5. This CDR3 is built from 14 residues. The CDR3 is CSVGGQGANYGYTF. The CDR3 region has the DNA TGCAGCGTTGGTGGGCAGGGGGCTAACTATGGCTACACCTTC.

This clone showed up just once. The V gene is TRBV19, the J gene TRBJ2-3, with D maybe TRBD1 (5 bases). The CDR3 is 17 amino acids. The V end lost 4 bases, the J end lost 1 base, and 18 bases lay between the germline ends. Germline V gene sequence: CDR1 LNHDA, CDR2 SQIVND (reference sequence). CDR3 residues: CASSKGRGRAGTDTQYF. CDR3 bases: TGTGCCAGTAGTAAGGGGCGTGGTAGGGCTGGCACAGATACGCAGTATTTT.

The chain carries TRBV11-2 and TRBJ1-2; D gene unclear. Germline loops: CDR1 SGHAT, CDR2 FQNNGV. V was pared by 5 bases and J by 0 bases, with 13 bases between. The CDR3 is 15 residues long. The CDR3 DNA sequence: TGTGCCAGCAGCCGCGGGAACGGGCCTAACTATGGCTACACCTTC. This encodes CASSRGNGPNYGYTF.

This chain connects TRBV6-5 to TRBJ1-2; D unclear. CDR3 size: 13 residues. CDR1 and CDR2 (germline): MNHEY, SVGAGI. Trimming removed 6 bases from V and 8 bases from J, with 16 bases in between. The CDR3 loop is CASRPGVSGGYTF. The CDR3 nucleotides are TGTGCCAGCAGACCCGGGGTCTCGGGCGGCTACACCTTC.

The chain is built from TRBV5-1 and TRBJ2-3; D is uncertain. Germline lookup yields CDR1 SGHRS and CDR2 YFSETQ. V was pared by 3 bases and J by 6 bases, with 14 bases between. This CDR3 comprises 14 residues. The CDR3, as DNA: TGCGCCAGCAGCTCAGACTCGAGAACGGATACGCAGTATTTT. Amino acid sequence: CASSSDSRTDTQYF.

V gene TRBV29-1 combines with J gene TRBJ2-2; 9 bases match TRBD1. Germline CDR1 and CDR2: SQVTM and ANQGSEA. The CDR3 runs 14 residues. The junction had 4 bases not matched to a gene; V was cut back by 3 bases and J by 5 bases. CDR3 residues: CSVDTGQGTGELFF. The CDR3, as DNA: TGCAGCGTTGATACGGGACAGGGTACCGGGGAGCTGTTTTTT.

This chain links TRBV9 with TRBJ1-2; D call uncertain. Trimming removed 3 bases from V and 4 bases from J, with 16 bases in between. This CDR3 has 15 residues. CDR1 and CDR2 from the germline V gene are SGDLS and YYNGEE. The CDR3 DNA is TGTGCCAGCAGCGACGGACCCTTGCGACTCTATGGCTACACCTTC. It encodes CASSDGPLRLYGYTF.

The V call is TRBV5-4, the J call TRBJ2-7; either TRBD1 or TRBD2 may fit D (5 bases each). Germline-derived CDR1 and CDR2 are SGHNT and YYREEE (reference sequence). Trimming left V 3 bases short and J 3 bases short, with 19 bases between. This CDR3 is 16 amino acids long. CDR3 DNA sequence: TGTGCCAGCAGCTGGGGTGGGGACGAAGGATACTACGAGCAGTACTTC. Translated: CASSWGGDEGYYEQYF.

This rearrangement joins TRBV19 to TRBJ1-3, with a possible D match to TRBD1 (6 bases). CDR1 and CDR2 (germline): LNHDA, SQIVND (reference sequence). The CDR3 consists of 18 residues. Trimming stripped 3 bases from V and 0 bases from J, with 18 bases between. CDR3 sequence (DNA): TGTGCCAGTAGTATGGAAGGGCGGACAGTTGGCTCTGGAAACACCATATATTTT. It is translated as CASSMEGRTVGSGNTIYF. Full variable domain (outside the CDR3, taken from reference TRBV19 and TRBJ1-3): DGGITQSPKYLFRKEGQNVTLSCEQNLNHDAMYWYRQDPGQGLRLIYYSQIVNDFQKGDIAEGYSVSREKKESFPLTVTSAQKNPTAFYLCASSMEGRTVGSGNTIYFGEGSWLTVV.

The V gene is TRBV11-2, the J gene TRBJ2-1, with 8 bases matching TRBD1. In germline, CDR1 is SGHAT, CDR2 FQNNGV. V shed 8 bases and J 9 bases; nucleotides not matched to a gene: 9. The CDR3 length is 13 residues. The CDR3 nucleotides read TGTGCCAGCGGGACAGGCTTGGGGAGTGAGCAGTTCTTC. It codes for CASGTGLGSEQFF. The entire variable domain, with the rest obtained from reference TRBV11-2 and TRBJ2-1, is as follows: EAGVAQSPRYKIIEKRQSVAFWCNPISGHATLYWYQQILGQGPKLLIQFQNNGVVDDSQLPKDRFSAERLKGVDSTLKIQPAKLEDSAVYLCASGTGLGSEQFFGPGTRLTVL.